One sample yielded the 6 T cell receptor beta chains listed below, sequenced in a study of blood T cell repertoires in COVID-19. This table comes from immunoSEQ multiplex PCR, and its TCRdb copy is limited to in-frame clones, with some not included. The repertoire holds over 200,000 clones, with 90% as singletons. The specimen sequenced was peripheral blood. The receptors here all came from a man aged 25 to 40 with COVID-19, enrolled during active disease.

V usage is TRBV6-2 or TRBV6-3 and J usage is TRBJ1-1, with TRBD1 as a possible D gene (6 bases). The CDR3 has 14 amino acids. In germline, CDR1 is MNHEY, CDR2 SVGEGT. V lost 5 bases and J lost 1, with 11 bases in between. The DNA of the CDR3 is TGTGCCAGCAGTCCATCGGACAGGAACACTGAAGCTTTCTTT. This gives the protein CASSPSDRNTEAFF.

V usage is TRBV6-5 and J usage is TRBJ1-6; D perhaps matches TRBD1 (5 bases). The CDR3 is 15 amino acids. The ends were cut back, 1 base at V and 7 bases at J, with 11 bases in the middle. Per germline, CDR1 MNHEY and CDR2 SVGAGI. The CDR3 bases are TGTGCCAGCAGTTACTATCAGGGAAAGAATTCACCCCTCCACTTT. It yields the protein CASSYYQGKNSPLHF.

The rearrangement joins TRBV7-2 to TRBJ2-7, with 9 bases lining up with TRBD1. This CDR3 is 14 amino acids long. Trimming at V came to 4 bases and at J to 3 bases, leaving 4 bases not matched to a gene. Germline values: CDR1 SGHTA, CDR2 FQGNSA. CDR3 sequence (DNA): TGTGCCAGCAGCTCTACAGGGGGCCTCTACGAGCAGTACTTC. It specifies CASSSTGGLYEQYF.

The chain recombines TRBV19 with TRBJ2-5; the D gene is possibly TRBD2 (6 bases). CDR1 and CDR2 (germline): LNHDA, SQIVND (reference sequence). This CDR3 has 15 residues. Trimming left V 5 bases short and J 4 bases short, with 17 bases between. The CDR3 DNA reads as TGTGCCAGTAGTCTTTCTGATACCGGGAGAGAGACCCAGTACTTC. This encodes CASSLSDTGRETQYF.

This clone was recorded once. The chain combines TRBV24-1 with TRBJ1-2, with TRBD1 as a possible D gene (6 bases). Trimming shortened V by 3 bases and J by 7 bases, and 17 bases separated the two germline ends. Germline V gives CDR1 KGHDR, CDR2 SFDVKD. CDR3 length equals 15 residues. In DNA, the CDR3 is TGTGCCACCAGTGATCCAGGACTCGGACAGTTTGGCTACACCTTC. Protein sequence: CATSDPGLGQFGYTF.

The CDR3 DNA reads as TGCGCCAGCAGCTTGGACGGACAGATCTATGGCTACACCTTC. It is translated as CASSLDGQIYGYTF. This chain connects TRBV5-1 to TRBJ1-2, with a tentative D call TRBD1 (6 bases). The CDR3 length is 14 residues. Trimming stripped 0 bases from V and 4 bases from J, with 10 bases between. Germline CDR1 is SGHRS and CDR2 is YFSETQ. Based on the CDR3 plus reference TRBV5-1 and TRBJ1-2, the full variable domain is KAGVTQTPRYLIKTRGQQVTLSCSPISGHRSVSWYQQTPGQGLQFLFEYFSETQRNKGNFPGRFSGRQFSNSRSEMNVSTLELGDSALYLCASSLDGQIYGYTFGSGTRLTVV.